This T cell receptor beta chain was found in a study of T cell responses to AZD1222 COVID-19 vaccine (dated by TCRdb to about 2021). Regarding the complete study: A total of approximately 230 trial participants underwent TCR sequencing, of whom approximately 210 received two doses of AZD1222 and about 25 received two doses of the MenACWY control vaccine. Trial participants were enrolled by age into subgroups of 18-55, 56-69 and 70-plus years, and about 150, 27 and 61 TCR-sequenced participants, respectively, were included in these subgroups. Overall results and qualifications from the work: Participants were mostly white British and included more females than males, and it was suggested by the authors that clonal diversity may have been underestimated. In the small 56-69-year group, the increase in depth fell short of significance, most likely because of low power. The vaccine-associated CD4 TCRs covered the entire spike protein, and the dominant responses fell in regions 160-218 and 743-854. A significant rise in spike-specific TCR breadth and depth was observed after two AZD1222 doses relative to day 0 and relative to MenACWY recipients. Reportedly, almost half of the unique spike-specific TCRs recognized epitopes lying outside the regions that are mutated in the B.1.351 and B.1.1.7 variants. Because no day 14 peak-response samples were available, repertoires were characterized only after the peak T cell response. Conclusions about previously exposed vaccinees are limited because only six or seven AZD1222 recipients were SARS-CoV-2 seropositive at baseline.

For this chain, trimming is 2 bases at the V end and 3 bases at the J end, and the number of junction bases without a gene match is 1. Taken from the germline V gene, the CDR1 and CDR2 loops are SNHLY and FYNNEI. The CDR3 sequence holds 14 residues, the cysteine and phenylalanine included. Of all the DNA, just the CDR3 is kept, 42 bases in frame from base 1. The CDR3 regions of human TCRbeta chains were analyzed by immunosequencing. Turning to the authors' computational methods: TCRs in the repertoires were compared against a reference library of SARS-CoV-2-specific TCRs that had been generated with the MIRA antigen-specificity platform. Breadth was defined as the fraction of unique TCRs that were SARS-CoV-2-associated, and depth was defined as the fraction of total T cells that were SARS-CoV-2-associated. Using the MIRA data, every spike-specific TCR was mapped to the spike region that the TCR reacted to and assigned to either a CD4 or a CD8 class. Log10-transformed breadth and depth values were compared by one-way ANOVA with Sidak's multiple comparisons tests. TCRdb took over this immuneACCESS table, retaining in-frame rearrangements with V and J assigned. Such tables are incomplete; in checked studies, under half of the missing clones stem from an unresolved V gene, and the remainder is unexplained. V and J calls and clone size are as listed in that table; D and trimming were resolved from the DNA. The table for this sample lists about 190,000 clones; about 90% of them were counted only once. In total, the top ten clones hold about 3% of the sample.

As for this clone: Which antigen it targets is not known. The record has no base qualities; no much larger clone is one base away.

The sample's time point label, decoded: baseline before first vaccination. Per the publication, the treatment or condition label means: meningococcal conjugate vaccine given as trial control. Vaccinee samples were obtained from the UK trials COV001 and COV002, which included a single-blind randomized controlled phase 2/3 trial of AZD1222 (ChAdOx1 nCoV-19) in healthy adults. For TCRbeta chain sequencing, PBMC samples were collected from trial participants at day 0 and at day 28 after the second dose. The source of this sequence is an adult in good health. Material: peripheral blood, obtained on day 0 of MenACWY control vaccination. The rearrangement combines TRBV2 with TRBJ2-7; TRBD1 lines up with 10 middle nucleotides. The CDR3 protein sequence reads: CASSERTGGYEQYF. The DNA is TGTGCCAGCAGTGAACGGACAGGGGGCTACGAGCAGTACTTC. Here the CDR3 is joined to the reference TRBV2 and TRBJ2-7 genes, and the full variable domain is: EPEVTQTPSHQVTQMGQEVILRCVPISNHLYFYWYRQILGQKVEFLVSFYNNEISEKSEIFDDQFSVERPDGSNFTLKIRSTKLEDSAMYFCASSERTGGYEQYFGPGTRLTVT.